This entry features one T cell receptor beta chain sequence. The antigen is unknown. The data belong to a study of post-analysis software for immune sequencing data. Study information: Patients had relapsing-remitting, secondary progressive or progressive-relapsing multiple sclerosis; some lacked subtype.

The CDR3 extends over 16 amino acids. Germline V gene sequence: CDR1 SGHAT, CDR2 FQNNGV. The trim removed 3 bases at V and 4 bases at J, leaving 9 bases unmatched. Tagging with unique molecular identifiers was a feature of the TCR beta cDNA libraries. The T cell input of about 0.85 to 10 million gave 400,000 to 500,000 cDNA molecules. MiXCR, applied by TCRdb to the PCR reads, yields one record per CDR3 protein. The table has about 620,000 distinct CDR3 sequences, roughly 47% seen once. Study-level results: Samples made in the same batch grouped tightly together by F measure. In patients, TRBV5-6, TRBV5-1 and TRBV20-1 belonged to roughly five TRBV segments found more frequently than in controls. For normalized Chao1 diversity, multiple sclerosis patients scored significantly lower than controls did.

The rearrangement joins TRBV11-2 to TRBJ2-5; 9 bases agree with TRBD2. The receptor comes from a girl aged 10 to 17 with multiple sclerosis. Sample: blood. CDR3 in amino acids: CASSLSLRAGGETQYF. In DNA, the CDR3 is TGTGCCAGCAGCTTGAGTCTCCGAGCGGGAGGAGAGACCCAGTACTTC.